These 22 T cell receptor beta chains share one sample of origin, sequenced in a study of OX40 agonist ivuxolimab in advanced cancers. Libraries were constructed by the immunoSEQ multiplex PCR assay. The table was pulled from immuneACCESS by TCRdb, which kept in-frame rearrangements only. Such tables lose some clones; where checked, under half of the loss comes from unresolved V genes, and the rest has no known cause. This sample gives 50,000 to 60,000 clones in total; about four fifths of them show up just once. More than 1.2% of the sample is taken by the ten largest. Sequencing was performed on CD4+ or CD8+ T cells sorted from blood, taken in a trial of the OX40 agonist ivuxolimab. These receptors all come from an adult with an advanced solid tumor such as melanoma, head and neck, liver or kidney cancer.

This rearrangement joins TRBV11-3 to TRBJ2-1, with 14 bases aligning to TRBD2. Losses at the gene ends were 5 bases for V and 4 bases for J; bases not matched to a gene: 1. Germline V gene sequence: CDR1 SGHNT, CDR2 YENEEA. The CDR3 extends over 15 amino acids. CDR3 DNA sequence: TGTGCCAGCAGCAGACTAGCGGGAGGGTACAATGAGCAGTTCTTC. Amino acid sequence: CASSRLAGGYNEQFF.

Here the CDR3 reads CATSRDSWGGTQYF. The CDR3 DNA follows: TGTGCCACCAGCAGAGATTCCTGGGGGGGGACCCAGTACTTC. This chain uses TRBV15 with TRBJ2-5; 7 bases are a match to TRBD2. CDR1 is LNHNV, CDR2 YYDKDF, per germline (reference sequence). This CDR3 region has 14 residues. V trimming: 0 bases; J trimming: 7 bases; junction bases outside the gene matches: 5.

The V call is TRBV2, the J call TRBJ1-4; no firm D call. V was cut by 5 bases and J by 2 bases, with 12 bases left in between. The CDR3 is made up of 15 amino acids. Germline assignment: CDR1 SNHLY and CDR2 FYNNEI. The CDR3 nucleotides are TGTGCCAGCAGTAGAGACCGGACGACTAATGAAAAACTGTTTTTT. It is translated as CASSRDRTTNEKLFF.

In its sample, this clone was seen once. V and J are TRBV4-3 and TRBJ2-1, with TRBD1 matching 7 bases. Germline V gene sequence: CDR1 LGHNA, CDR2 YSLEER. V dropped 0 bases and J dropped 2; count of bases not matched to a gene: 1. There are 15 residues in the CDR3. In DNA, the CDR3 is TGCGCCAGCAGCCAAGAGGGACAGCCCTACAATGAGCAGTTCTTC. It is translated as CASSQEGQPYNEQFF.

The chain carries TRBV19 and TRBJ1-5; D ambiguous. Germline V gene lookup returns CDR1 LNHDA and CDR2 SQIVND (reference sequence). The CDR3 has 15 residues. V dropped 4 bases and J dropped 5 bases, with 15 bases sitting between them. CDR3 amino acids: CASSRSLLYDQPQHF. CDR3 nucleotide sequence: TGTGCCAGTAGTAGGTCCTTGCTATATGATCAGCCCCAGCATTTT.

J is TRBJ1-6 and V is TRBV6-6; no firm D call. The V gene's germline CDR1 is MNHNY and CDR2 SVGAGI (reference sequence). Between the trimmed V and J ends, which lost 6 bases and 7 bases, there was a span of 10 bases. The CDR3 length is 13 residues. CDR3: CASREDPNSPLHF. The CDR3, as DNA: TGTGCCAGCAGGGAAGATCCAAATTCACCCCTCCACTTT.

The chain links TRBV29-1 to TRBJ1-1; possible D gene TRBD1, 5 bases. The CDR3 is 14 amino acids. Trimming left V 4 bases short and J 3 bases short, with 15 bases between. Per germline, CDR1 SQVTM and CDR2 ANQGSEA. The CDR3 DNA is TGCAGCGTTGCGCCTCAGGGAGGGTACACTGAAGCTTTCTTT. Translating it yields CSVAPQGGYTEAFF.

The chain joins TRBV5-1 to TRBJ1-1; TRBD1 is a possible D gene (5 bases). Deletions cut 1 base from V and 0 bases from J, with 16 bases between. This CDR3 contains 17 residues. Germline-derived CDR1 and CDR2 are SGHRS and YFSETQ. The CDR3 loop reads CASSLSPRTKMNTEAFF. For the CDR3, the DNA is TGCGCCAGCAGCTTGTCCCCCCGGACAAAAATGAACACTGAAGCTTTCTTT. The full variable domain, with the rest looked up from reference TRBV5-1 and TRBJ1-1, is KAGVTQTPRYLIKTRGQQVTLSCSPISGHRSVSWYQQTPGQGLQFLFEYFSETQRNKGNFPGRFSGRQFSNSRSEMNVSTLELGDSALYLCASSLSPRTKMNTEAFFGQGTRLTVV.

This chain uses TRBV18 with TRBJ2-7, with TRBD1 matching 8 bases. The CDR3 covers 15 residues. The V segment lost 2 bases and the J segment 6 bases; nucleotides outside the gene matches: 9. CDR1 and CDR2 (germline): KGHSH, LQKENI. CDR3: CASSPVGQGISEQYF. Written as DNA, the CDR3 is TGTGCCAGCTCACCAGTCGGACAGGGTATAAGCGAGCAGTACTTC.

The chain joins TRBV14 to TRBJ1-6; no clear D. This CDR3 has 15 residues. The germline CDR1 and CDR2 sequences are SGHDN and FVKESK. V was clipped by 3 bases and J by 10 bases, with 16 bases between them. The CDR3 nucleotides are TGTGCCAGCAGCCACTCCCAGAGGAGCAGATCACCCCTCCACTTT. It is translated as CASSHSQRSRSPLHF. Using reference TRBV14 and TRBJ1-6 for the parts outside the CDR3, the full variable domain is EAGVTQFPSHSVIEKGQTVTLRCDPISGHDNLYWYRRVMGKEIKFLLHFVKESKQDESGMPNNRFLAERTGGTYSTLKVQPAELEDSGVYFCASSHSQRSRSPLHFGNGTRLTVT.

The chain has TRBV7-2 and TRBJ2-3; 9 bases align to TRBD1. Germline CDR1 is SGHTA and CDR2 is FQGNSA. The CDR3 totals 15 residues. Trimming at V came to 1 base and at J to 4 bases, leaving 3 bases not matched to a gene. CDR3 in amino acids: CASSLVGDRADTQYF. The CDR3 coding sequence is TGTGCCAGCAGCTTAGTGGGGGACAGGGCAGATACGCAGTATTTT.

This chain connects TRBV11-3 to TRBJ2-1, with 14 bases identical to TRBD2. The CDR3 has 16 residues. The germline CDR1 and CDR2 sequences are SGHNT and YENEEA. V lost 5 bases and J lost 12; bases outside the gene matches: 12. DNA of the CDR3: TGTGCCAGCAGCAGAGGACTAGCGGGAGGTGGTGGGGGGCAGTTCTTC. Amino acid sequence: CASSRGLAGGGGGQFF. Looking up the rest from reference TRBV11-3 and TRBJ2-1 gives the full variable domain: EAGVVQSPRYKIIEKKQPVAFWCNPISGHNTLYWYLQNLGQGPELLIRYENEEAVDDSQLPKDRFSAERLKGVDSTLKIQPAELGDSAVYLCASSRGLAGGGGGQFFGPGTRLTVL.

Written as DNA, the CDR3 is TGTGCCAGCTCCGTAAGGGGGGAGGGCACTGAAGCTTTCTTT. As protein: CASSVRGEGTEAFF. This rearrangement joins TRBV7-2 to TRBJ1-1, with D maybe TRBD1 (6 bases). Germline CDR1 SGHTA, CDR2 FQGNSA. V was clipped by 8 bases and J by 4 bases, with 17 bases between them. This CDR3 has 14 residues.

The rearrangement uses TRBV25-1 and TRBJ2-1; TRBD2 matches at 9 bases. The J segment lost 8 bases and the V segment lost 3 bases, leaving 8 bases of the junction unmatched. This CDR3 is built from 15 residues. Germline loops: CDR1 MGHDK, CDR2 SYGVNS. DNA of the CDR3: TGTGCCAGCAGTGAGGGCGGGGGGGCTACTTATGAGCAGTTCTTC. Its protein is CASSEGGGATYEQFF. The full variable domain, rest sourced from reference TRBV25-1 and TRBJ2-1, is EADIYQTPRYLVIGTGKKITLECSQTMGHDKMYWYQQDPGMELHLIHYSYGVNSTEKGDLSSESTVSRIRTEHFPLTLESARPSHTSQYLCASSEGGGATYEQFFGPGTRLTVL.

V and J are TRBV29-1 and TRBJ1-1, with D unclear. From germline, CDR1 is SQVTM and CDR2 ANQGSEA. The CDR3 covers 12 residues. The ends were cut back, 4 bases at V and 5 bases at J, with 11 bases in the middle. In DNA form, the CDR3 reads TGCAGCGTTGCTCGAATGGGGACTGAAGCTTTCTTT. Protein: CSVARMGTEAFF.

The chain combines TRBV7-9 with TRBJ2-6; 9 nucleotides match TRBD1. After removal of 2 bases from V and 0 bases from J, the junction contained 8 bases not matched to a gene. The CDR3 loop spans 19 amino acids. Germline-derived CDR1 and CDR2 are SEHNR and FQNEAQ (reference sequence). Here the CDR3 DNA reads TGTGCCAGCAGCTTACGATATGACAGGGGGAGCTCTGGGGCCAACGTCCTGACTTTC. Amino acid sequence: CASSLRYDRGSSGANVLTF.

The V gene is TRBV6-5, the J gene TRBJ1-1, with a tentative D call TRBD1 (5 bases). V lost 1 base to trimming and J lost 11 bases, with 11 bases between them. CDR3 length: 12 residues. Germline lookup yields CDR1 MNHEY and CDR2 SVGAGI. This CDR3 reads CASSYFGGRAFF. The CDR3 DNA follows: TGTGCCAGCAGTTACTTTGGGGGACGGGCTTTCTTT.

The chain links TRBV30 to TRBJ2-5, with 7 bases that match TRBD1. CDR1 GTSNPN and CDR2 SVGIG come from the germline V gene (reference sequence). CDR3 length equals 18 residues. Trimming took 4 bases from V and 4 from J; bases not matched to a gene: 21. The CDR3: CAWTPETGSRKPGETQYF. The DNA of the CDR3 is TGTGCCTGGACACCGGAGACAGGGTCCCGGAAACCGGGAGAGACCCAGTACTTC.

The chain recombines TRBV11-1 with TRBJ2-7, with TRBD1 as a possible D gene (5 bases). CDR3 length equals 14 residues. The germline gives CDR1 SGHAT, CDR2 FQDESV (reference sequence). V was cut by 5 bases and J by 4 bases, with 15 bases left in between. The CDR3 DNA reads as TGTGCCAGCAGCGAAGGACACGGTCGATACGAGCAGTACTTC. Translation gives CASSEGHGRYEQYF.

This clone has just one count. The V call is TRBV7-3, the J call TRBJ2-1; 8 bases agree with TRBD1. The CDR3 has 15 amino acids. The ends lost 1 base at V and 7 bases at J; junction bases unmatched: 6. The V gene's germline CDR1 is SGHTA and CDR2 FQGTGA. CDR3 sequence reads: CASSLRGQGGNEQFF. The CDR3 bases are TGTGCCAGCAGCTTAAGAGGACAGGGTGGGAATGAGCAGTTCTTC.

This chain connects TRBV15 to TRBJ2-1; 10 nucleotides align to TRBD2. The CDR3 extends over 17 amino acids. Germline lookup yields CDR1 LNHNV and CDR2 YYDKDF (reference sequence). Germline trimming cut 3 bases from V and 0 bases from J; bases unmatched to any gene: 5. DNA for the CDR3: TGTGCCACCAGCAGGGGAGCGGGAGGGAGCTCCTACAATGAGCAGTTCTTC. Amino acid sequence: CATSRGAGGSSYNEQFF. Supplemented by reference TRBV15 and TRBJ2-1, the full variable domain reads DAMVIQNPRYQVTQFGKPVTLSCSQTLNHNVMYWYQQKSSQAPKLLFHYYDKDFNNEADTPDNFQSRRPNTSFCFLDIRSPGLGDTAMYLCATSRGAGGSSYNEQFFGPGTRLTVL.

This chain connects TRBV28 to TRBJ2-7; 7 positions match TRBD1. Germline assignment: CDR1 MDHEN and CDR2 SYDVKM. The V and J ends lost 6 bases and 3 bases, in that order; junction bases with no gene match: 8. This CDR3 has 14 amino acids. The CDR3: CASRPGQYFYEQYF. The DNA for the CDR3 is TGTGCCAGCAGACCGGGACAGTATTTCTACGAGCAGTACTTC.